Each of the 16 T cell receptor beta chains below was sequenced from the same sample in a study of cytomegalovirus exposure and HLA in healthy donors. Clones were read by immunoSEQ multiplex PCR, and TCRdb kept only the in-frame ones, dropping some. Here the sample spans about 68,000 clones, roughly 97% being singletons. Sequenced material: PBMCs. The origin of the receptors is a man between 18 and 35 years old in good health and CMV-seronegative.

This clone has a single count. This sequence joins TRBV10-2 and TRBJ2-7; D is perhaps TRBD1 (6 bases). The germline V gene has CDR1 WSHSY and CDR2 SAAADI. V was cut by 2 bases and J by 2 bases, with 7 bases left in between. There are 13 residues in the CDR3. CDR3 nucleotides: TGCGCCAGCAGTGAGGCAGGGGCCTACGAGCAGTACTTC. It is translated as CASSEAGAYEQYF.

The genes are TRBV6-1 and TRBJ1-2; 8 nucleotides agree with TRBD1. This CDR3 has 14 amino acids. CDR1 MNHNS and CDR2 SASEGT come from the germline V gene. Germline trimming cut 3 bases from V and 7 bases from J; bases unmatched to any gene: 7. Here the CDR3 reads CASSEGQEFPGYTF. The CDR3 DNA reads as TGTGCCAGCAGTGAGGGACAGGAGTTCCCTGGCTACACCTTC.

V and J are TRBV6-1 and TRBJ1-2, with a weak D call TRBD1 (6 bases). The CDR3 contains 15 residues. Germline V lookup: CDR1 MNHNS, CDR2 SASEGT. V dropped 5 bases and J dropped 3 bases, with 16 bases sitting between them. In nucleotides, the CDR3 is TGTGCCAGCAGTTCCCCAGGATCAGGGGACTATGGCTACACCTTC. It yields the protein CASSSPGSGDYGYTF.

V usage is TRBV5-3 and J usage is TRBJ1-1, with TRBD1 matching 9 bases. TRBV5-3 is flagged as an ORF with uncertain function. There are 15 residues in the CDR3. The trim removed 0 bases at V and 1 base at J, leaving 1 base unmatched. CDR3 region: CARSLVGQGNTEAFF. Written as DNA, the CDR3 is TGTGCCAGAAGCTTGGTGGGACAGGGGAACACTGAAGCTTTCTTT.

V is TRBV27 and J is TRBJ1-4, with D unclear. Trimming took off 7 bases at V and 3 bases at J, with 12 bases between the two ends. There are 14 residues in the CDR3. Germline CDR1 and CDR2: MNHEY and SMNVEV (reference sequence). The CDR3 sequence is CASTSRVSNEKLFF. CDR3 sequence (DNA): TGTGCCAGCACCTCCCGGGTGTCTAATGAAAAACTGTTTTTT.

The rearrangement links TRBV11-2 to TRBJ1-4; tentative D call: TRBD1 (6 bases). The CDR3 contains 17 residues. Trimming took off 1 base at V and 8 bases at J, with 20 bases between the two ends. Germline V lookup: CDR1 SGHAT, CDR2 FQNNGV. Here the CDR3 reads CASSLGPRGVGNEKLFF. DNA for the CDR3: TGTGCCAGCAGCTTAGGGCCCAGGGGAGTGGGGAACGAAAAACTGTTTTTT.

The chain couples TRBV5-4 to TRBJ1-6, with 9 bases lining up with TRBD1. Trimming at V came to 5 bases and at J to 10 bases, leaving 7 bases not matched to a gene. This CDR3 has 14 residues. Per the germline V gene, CDR1 is SGHNT and CDR2 is YYREEE (reference sequence). The DNA for the CDR3 is TGTGCCAGCAGTCGGACAGGGGAAGGATCACCCCTCCACTTT. This gives the protein CASSRTGEGSPLHF.

The genes are TRBV18 and TRBJ2-7; D is uncertain. The CDR3 spans 16 residues. The V end lost 4 bases, the J end lost 1 base, and 17 bases lay between the germline ends. Germline values: CDR1 KGHSH, CDR2 LQKENI. CDR3 DNA sequence: TGTGCCAGCTCACTCGGTTTCCAGGAACCTTCCTACGAGCAGTACTTC. It encodes CASSLGFQEPSYEQYF.

The chain carries TRBV28 and TRBJ1-5; D uncertain. Trimming took 2 bases from V and 5 from J, leaving 4 bases between them. The CDR3 consists of 12 residues. Looked up from germline, CDR1 is MDHEN and CDR2 is SYDVKM. The CDR3, as DNA: TGTGCCAGCAGTTTAACGGATCAGCCCCAGCATTTT. It encodes CASSLTDQPQHF.

This chain joins TRBV27 and TRBJ1-1, with D perhaps matching TRBD1 (5 bases). The germline V gene has CDR1 MNHEY and CDR2 SMNVEV (reference sequence). The CDR3 consists of 15 residues. Trimming removed 2 bases from V and 7 bases from J, with 17 bases in between. The CDR3 sequence: CASSLKSDSAYEAFF. The CDR3 region has the DNA TGTGCCAGCAGTTTAAAGTCTGACAGCGCTTATGAAGCTTTCTTT.

V usage is TRBV7-2 and J usage is TRBJ2-2; TRBD1 matches at 7 bases. Per the germline V gene, CDR1 is SGHTA and CDR2 is FQGNSA. The CDR3 is made up of 14 amino acids. The trim removed 5 bases at V and 4 bases at J, leaving 4 bases unmatched. The CDR3 DNA sequence: TGTGCCAGCAGCCAGGGACAGCGCACCGGGGAGCTGTTTTTT. This codes for CASSQGQRTGELFF.

The chain uses TRBV7-8 and TRBJ2-1, with 12 bases fitting TRBD2. This CDR3 is 15 amino acids long. J was trimmed by 4 bases and V by 6 bases; bases with no gene match: 4. CDR1 and CDR2 from the germline V gene are SGHVS and FQNEAQ. CDR3 bases: TGTGCCAGCAGGCAGACTAGCGGGAGTTACAATGAGCAGTTCTTC. It is translated as CASRQTSGSYNEQFF.

The chain is built from TRBV2 and TRBJ1-1, with D unclear. Trimming shortened V by 8 bases and J by 1 base, and 17 bases separated the two germline ends. Germline CDR1 is SNHLY and CDR2 is FYNNEI. CDR3 length: 15 residues. The CDR3 reads CASSSEGGANTEAFF. CDR3 sequence (DNA): TGTGCCAGCTCTTCAGAGGGTGGTGCGAACACTGAAGCTTTCTTT.

V gene TRBV5-1 combines with J gene TRBJ2-4; 7 nucleotides agree with TRBD1. Germline loops: CDR1 SGHRS, CDR2 YFSETQ. The trim removed 3 bases at V and 0 bases at J, leaving 6 bases unmatched. This CDR3 has 16 residues. The CDR3: CASSSGQTLAKNIQYF. CDR3 DNA: TGCGCCAGCAGCTCGGGACAGACGCTAGCCAAAAACATTCAGTACTTC.

The chain is built from TRBV6-5 and TRBJ1-1; 9 nucleotides agree with TRBD1. V dropped 4 bases and J dropped 5; count of bases not matched to a gene: 5. The CDR3 consists of 14 residues. Germline CDR1 reads MNHEY; CDR2 reads SVGAGI. The CDR3 region has the DNA TGTGCCAGCAGTTTGGGACAGGGTTGGACTGAAGCTTTCTTT. Protein product: CASSLGQGWTEAFF.

The rearrangement joins TRBV5-4 to TRBJ1-1, with TRBD1 matching 7 bases. CDR3 length: 17 amino acids. V shed 4 bases, J shed 2 bases, and the junction held 14 bases outside the gene matches. Germline values: CDR1 SGHNT, CDR2 YYREEE (reference sequence). The CDR3 reads CASSPIQGRLGNTEAFF. CDR3 DNA sequence: TGTGCCAGCAGCCCAATACAGGGGAGGCTAGGAAACACTGAAGCTTTCTTT.